This section outlines one T cell receptor (beta chain) sequence together with its context. The sample belongs to a study of blood T cell repertoires in COVID-19. About the research overall: From the United States, Italy and Spain came samples of acute and convalescent COVID-19. T cells, B-cell-depleted T cells, or PBMCs provided the cDNA or gDNA that served as material.

V was clipped by 4 bases and J by 1 base; unmatched bases: 2. From germline, CDR1 is KGHSH and CDR2 LQKENI. This CDR3 region has 15 residues. Per the authors' pipeline: Scientists estimated how many nucleated cells there were by amplifying reference gene primers. Here immunoSEQ multiplex PCR was the method, and the copy in TCRdb shows in-frame clones only, minus some. The V and J calls and clone size come from that table; D and trimming were worked out from the DNA. The table has tens of thousands of clones, approximately 88% seen once. The sequenced material came from peripheral blood. This chain connects TRBV18 to TRBJ1-5; 9 nucleotides align to TRBD1. The sequence was collected from a human donor in a cohort sampled during active COVID-19. The CDR3 sequence is CASSRDRVSNQPQHF. The CDR3 nucleotides are TGTGCCAGCTCACGGGACAGGGTCAGCAATCAGCCCCAGCATTTT.